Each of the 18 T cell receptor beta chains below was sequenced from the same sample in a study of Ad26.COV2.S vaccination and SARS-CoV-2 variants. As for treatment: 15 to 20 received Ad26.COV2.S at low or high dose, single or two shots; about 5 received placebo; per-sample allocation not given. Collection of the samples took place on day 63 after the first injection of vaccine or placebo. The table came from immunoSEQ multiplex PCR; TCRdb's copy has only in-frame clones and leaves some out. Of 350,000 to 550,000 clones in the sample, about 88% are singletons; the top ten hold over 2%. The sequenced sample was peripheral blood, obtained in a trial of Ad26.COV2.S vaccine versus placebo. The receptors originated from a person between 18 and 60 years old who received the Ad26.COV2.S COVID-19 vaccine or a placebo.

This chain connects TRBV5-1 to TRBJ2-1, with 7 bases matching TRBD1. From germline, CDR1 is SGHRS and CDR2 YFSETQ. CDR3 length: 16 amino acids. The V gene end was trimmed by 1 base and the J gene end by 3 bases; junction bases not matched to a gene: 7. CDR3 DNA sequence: TGCGCCAGCAGCTTGTTACCGGGACAGAACTACAATGAGCAGTTCTTC. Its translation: CASSLLPGQNYNEQFF. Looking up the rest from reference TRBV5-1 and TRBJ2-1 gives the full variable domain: KAGVTQTPRYLIKTRGQQVTLSCSPISGHRSVSWYQQTPGQGLQFLFEYFSETQRNKGNFPGRFSGRQFSNSRSEMNVSTLELGDSALYLCASSLLPGQNYNEQFFGPGTRLTVL.

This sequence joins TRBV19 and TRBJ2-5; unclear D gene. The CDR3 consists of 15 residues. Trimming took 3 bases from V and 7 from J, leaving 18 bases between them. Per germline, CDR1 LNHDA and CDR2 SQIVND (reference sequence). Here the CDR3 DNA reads TGTGCCAGTAGTATTAGCCATAACCCCGGCGGGACCCAGTACTTC. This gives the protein CASSISHNPGGTQYF.

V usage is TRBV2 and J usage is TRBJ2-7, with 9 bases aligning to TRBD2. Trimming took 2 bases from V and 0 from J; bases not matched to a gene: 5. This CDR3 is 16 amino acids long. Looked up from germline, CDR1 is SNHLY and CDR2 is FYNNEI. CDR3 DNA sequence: TGTGCCAGCAGTGAACCATTAGCGGGGGTCTCCTACGAGCAGTACTTC. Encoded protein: CASSEPLAGVSYEQYF.

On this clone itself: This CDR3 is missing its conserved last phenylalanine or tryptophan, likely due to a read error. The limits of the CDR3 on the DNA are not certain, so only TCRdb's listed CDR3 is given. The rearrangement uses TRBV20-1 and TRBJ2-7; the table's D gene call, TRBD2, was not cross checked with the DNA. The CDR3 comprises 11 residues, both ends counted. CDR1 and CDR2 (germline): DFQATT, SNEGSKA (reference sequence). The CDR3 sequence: CSAEGLAGGPL.

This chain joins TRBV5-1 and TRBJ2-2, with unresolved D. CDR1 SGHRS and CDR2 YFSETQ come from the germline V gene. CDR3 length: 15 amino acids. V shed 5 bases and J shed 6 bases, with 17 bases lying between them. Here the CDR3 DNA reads TGCGCCAGCAGTCACCAATGGGGAAACGCCGGGGAGCTGTTTTTT. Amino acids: CASSHQWGNAGELFF.

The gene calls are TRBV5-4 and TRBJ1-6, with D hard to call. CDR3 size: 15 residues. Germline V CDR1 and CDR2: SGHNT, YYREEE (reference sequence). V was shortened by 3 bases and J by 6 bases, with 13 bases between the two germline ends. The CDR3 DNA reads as TGTGCCAGCAGCTCCTCAGGATGGGCTAATTCACCCCTCCACTTT. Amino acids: CASSSSGWANSPLHF.

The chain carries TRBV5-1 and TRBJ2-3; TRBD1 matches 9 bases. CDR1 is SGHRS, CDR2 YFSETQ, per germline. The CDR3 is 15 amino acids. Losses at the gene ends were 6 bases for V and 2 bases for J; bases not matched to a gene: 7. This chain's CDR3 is CASITGTGPTDTQYF. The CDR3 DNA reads TGCGCCAGCATAACCGGGACAGGGCCCACAGATACGCAGTATTTT.

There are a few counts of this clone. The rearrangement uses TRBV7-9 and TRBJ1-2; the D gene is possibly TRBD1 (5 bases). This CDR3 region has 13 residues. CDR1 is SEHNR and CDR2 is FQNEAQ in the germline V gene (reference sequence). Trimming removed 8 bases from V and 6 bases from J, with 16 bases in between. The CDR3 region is CASVELGENGYTF. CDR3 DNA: TGTGCCAGCGTCGAGTTAGGGGAAAATGGCTACACCTTC.

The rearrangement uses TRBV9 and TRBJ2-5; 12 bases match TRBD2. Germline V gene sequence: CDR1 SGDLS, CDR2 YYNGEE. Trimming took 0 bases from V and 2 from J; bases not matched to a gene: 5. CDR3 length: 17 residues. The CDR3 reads CASSVAGTSGLQETQYF. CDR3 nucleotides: TGTGCCAGCAGCGTAGCGGGGACTAGCGGGCTTCAAGAGACCCAGTACTTC.

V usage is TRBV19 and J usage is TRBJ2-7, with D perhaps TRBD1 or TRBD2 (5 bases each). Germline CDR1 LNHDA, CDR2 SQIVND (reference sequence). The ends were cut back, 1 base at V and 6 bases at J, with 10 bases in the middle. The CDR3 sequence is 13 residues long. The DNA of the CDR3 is TGTGCCAGTAGTATAGCCCCGGGGACCGAGCAGTACTTC. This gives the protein CASSIAPGTEQYF.

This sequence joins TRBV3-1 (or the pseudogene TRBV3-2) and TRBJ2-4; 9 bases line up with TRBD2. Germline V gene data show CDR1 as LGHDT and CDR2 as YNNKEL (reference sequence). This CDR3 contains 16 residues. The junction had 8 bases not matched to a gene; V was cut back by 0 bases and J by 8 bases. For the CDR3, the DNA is TGTGCCAGCAGCCAAGATGCTAGCGGGGACCGGTACATTCAGTACTTC. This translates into CASSQDASGDRYIQYF.

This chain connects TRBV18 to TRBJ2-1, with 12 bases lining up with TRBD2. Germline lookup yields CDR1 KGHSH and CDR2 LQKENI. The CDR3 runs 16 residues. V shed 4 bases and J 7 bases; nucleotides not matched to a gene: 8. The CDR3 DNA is TGTGCCAGCTCACTGCGACTAGCGGGGGAGGGGAATGAGCAGTTCTTC. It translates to CASSLRLAGEGNEQFF.

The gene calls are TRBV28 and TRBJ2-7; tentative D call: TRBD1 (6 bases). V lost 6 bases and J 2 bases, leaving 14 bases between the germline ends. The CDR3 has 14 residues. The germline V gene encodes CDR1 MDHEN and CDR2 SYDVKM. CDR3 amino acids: CASSTRTATYEQYV. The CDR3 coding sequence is TGTGCCAGCAGCACCAGGACAGCCACCTACGAGCAGTACGTC.

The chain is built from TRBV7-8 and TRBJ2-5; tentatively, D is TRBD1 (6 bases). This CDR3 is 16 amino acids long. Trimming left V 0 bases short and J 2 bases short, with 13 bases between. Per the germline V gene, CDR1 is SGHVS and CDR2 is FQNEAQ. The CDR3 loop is CASSLAGAPLQETQYF. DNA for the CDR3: TGTGCCAGCAGCTTAGCGGGGGCCCCCTTGCAAGAGACCCAGTACTTC.

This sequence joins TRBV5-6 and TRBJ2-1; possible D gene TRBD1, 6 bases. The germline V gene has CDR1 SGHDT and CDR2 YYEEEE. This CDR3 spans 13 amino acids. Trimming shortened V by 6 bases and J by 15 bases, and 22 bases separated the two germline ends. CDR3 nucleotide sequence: TGTGCCAGCACCCTACAGGGATTACGCTTTTTGTTCTTC. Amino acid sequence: CASTLQGLRFLFF.

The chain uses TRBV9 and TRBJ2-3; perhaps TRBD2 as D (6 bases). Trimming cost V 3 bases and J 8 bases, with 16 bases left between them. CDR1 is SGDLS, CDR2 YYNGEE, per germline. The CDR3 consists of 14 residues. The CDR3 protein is CASSEGGAGRTQYF. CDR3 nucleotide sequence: TGTGCCAGCAGCGAGGGCGGGGCCGGGCGTACGCAGTATTTT.

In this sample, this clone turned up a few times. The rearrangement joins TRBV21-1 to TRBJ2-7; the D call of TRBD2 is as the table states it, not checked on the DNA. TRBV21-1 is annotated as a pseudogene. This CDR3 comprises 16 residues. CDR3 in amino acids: CASSKLAVRVSREQYV. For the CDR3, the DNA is TGTGCCAGCAGCAAGTTAGCGGTCAGGGTTTCTCGCGAGCAGTACGTC.

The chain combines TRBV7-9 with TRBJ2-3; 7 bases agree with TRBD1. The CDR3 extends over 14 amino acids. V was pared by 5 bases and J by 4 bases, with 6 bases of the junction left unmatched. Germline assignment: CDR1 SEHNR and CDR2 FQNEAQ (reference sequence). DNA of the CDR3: TGTGCCAGCAGCCGGGGACAGCTCCCAGATACGCAGTATTTT. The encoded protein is CASSRGQLPDTQYF.